This T cell receptor (beta chain) emerged from a study of T-cell reconstitution after alpha-beta-depleted transplantation in children. General study results and limits: The origin of high day-60 TCRbeta diversity in some patients lay in surviving recipient T cells and thymic progenitors. Several hundred graft clones that had expanded were reportedly the source of alpha-beta T cells about two months after transplant. Newly produced T cells mostly accounted for T-cell counts and diversity one year post-transplant.

This clonotype was counted only a few times. Its antigen is still unknown. Preparation of the TCRbeta library involved a method that used unique molecular identifiers. In TCRdb, the PCR reads were re-called with MiXCR into one record per CDR3 protein. The sample includes fewer than 250,000 distinct CDR3 sequences, approximately 19% of them seen just once. Between the trimmed V and J ends, which lost 0 bases and 5 bases, there was a span of 11 bases. This CDR3 is built from 13 residues. Germline V gene data show CDR1 as SQVTM and CDR2 as ANQGSEA. Sequencing was performed on PBMCs, mostly from graft donor cells, taken 360 days after TCRalphabeta/CD19-depleted stem cell transplant. The receptor was isolated from a male patient aged 2-10 years who had a stem cell transplant for acute lymphoblastic leukemia, so the T cells may come from the graft donor. This chain links TRBV29-1 with TRBJ2-7; D remains ambiguous. The CDR3 sequence is CSVEESVGDEQYF. The CDR3 DNA sequence: TGCAGCGTTGAAGAGTCTGTCGGCGACGAGCAGTACTTC.